These 10 T cell receptor beta chains originate from one sample sequenced in a study of blood T cell repertoires in COVID-19. Here immunoSEQ multiplex PCR was the method, and the copy in TCRdb shows in-frame clones only, minus some. This table holds under 150,000 clones, around 87% found once. Sample: peripheral blood. These TCRs come from an older man with active COVID-19.

This clone was counted once. The chain employs TRBV27 and TRBJ1-2; D possibly corresponds to TRBD1 (6 bases). Germline V gene sequence: CDR1 MNHEY, CDR2 SMNVEV (reference sequence). This CDR3 is built from 15 residues. The V gene lost 2 bases and the J gene lost 5 bases, with 15 bases spanning the gap. The CDR3 is CASSLPGAERYGYTF. The CDR3 coding sequence is TGTGCCAGCAGTTTACCAGGGGCTGAGCGGTATGGCTACACCTTC.

This sequence joins TRBV4-1 and TRBJ1-6; weak D call: TRBD1 (5 bases). V was clipped by 3 bases and J by 9 bases, with 9 bases between them. There are 13 residues in the CDR3. CDR1 MGHRA and CDR2 YSYEKL come from the germline V gene. The CDR3 is CASSQVRVSPLHF. Written as DNA, the CDR3 is TGCGCCAGCAGCCAGGTCAGGGTTTCACCCCTCCACTTT.

J is TRBJ2-2 and V is TRBV18; 8 bases fit TRBD1. This CDR3 region has 16 residues. Trimming took 1 base from V and 3 from J; bases not matched to a gene: 4. The germline gives CDR1 KGHSH, CDR2 LQKENI. The CDR3 protein is CASSPRPTGDTGELFF. In nucleotides, the CDR3 is TGTGCCAGCTCACCACGACCGACAGGGGACACCGGGGAGCTGTTTTTT.

The CDR3 region has the DNA TGTGCCAGCCGGCGGGAAAATCAGCCCCAGCATTTT. Translating gives CASRRENQPQHF. The chain links TRBV6-5 to TRBJ1-5; D is undetermined. This CDR3 is built from 12 residues. Germline loops: CDR1 MNHEY, CDR2 SVGAGI. Trimming took off 8 bases at V and 4 bases at J, with 9 bases between the two ends.

J is TRBJ1-1 and V is TRBV12-3 or TRBV12-4, with a weak D call TRBD1 (6 bases). CDR3 length: 13 amino acids. V lost 5 bases to trimming and J lost 1 base, with 8 bases between them. CDR3 bases: TGTGCCAGCAGTAGGACAGAGAACACTGAAGCTTTCTTT. It is translated as CASSRTENTEAFF.

This rearrangement joins TRBV28 to TRBJ2-6; D gene uncertain. Germline V gene sequence: CDR1 MDHEN, CDR2 SYDVKM. This CDR3 has 15 amino acids. Trimming pared 6 bases from V and 4 bases from J, leaving 13 bases between. The CDR3 sequence: CASSRSMAGANVLTF. CDR3 nucleotides: TGTGCCAGCAGCCGTAGCATGGCCGGGGCCAACGTCCTGACTTTC.

This rearrangement joins TRBV6-9 to TRBJ2-1; 9 nucleotides line up with TRBD2. CDR1 is MNHGY and CDR2 is SVAAGI in the germline V gene. Unmatched junction bases numbered 6, after V lost 2 bases and J lost 4 bases. This CDR3 has 16 residues. The CDR3 loop reads CASSYSGGPLYNEQFF. Written as DNA, the CDR3 is TGTGCCAGCAGTTATAGCGGGGGGCCCCTTTACAATGAGCAGTTCTTC.

The CDR3 nucleotides are TGTGCCAGCTCCTCCGGGGATCAGCCCCAGCATTTT. Protein sequence: CASSSGDQPQHF. The chain recombines TRBV18 with TRBJ1-5; D unresolved. The CDR3 has 12 amino acids. Trimming took 6 bases from V and 5 from J, leaving 8 bases between them. CDR1 and CDR2 (germline): KGHSH, LQKENI.

The rearrangement joins TRBV19 to TRBJ2-7, with TRBD2 as a possible D gene (5 bases). Germline V gene data show CDR1 as LNHDA and CDR2 as SQIVND (reference sequence). The CDR3 sequence is 15 residues long. The germline V and J ends were trimmed by 1 base and 2 bases, with 12 bases remaining between them. This CDR3 reads CASSIVAQSTYEQYF. CDR3 DNA: TGTGCCAGTAGTATAGTAGCGCAGAGTACCTACGAGCAGTACTTC.

The chain links TRBV29-1 to TRBJ2-3, with a tentative D call TRBD2 (6 bases). The germline V and J ends were trimmed by 6 bases and 2 bases, with 12 bases remaining between them. This CDR3 has 13 residues. CDR1 is SQVTM and CDR2 is ANQGSEA in the germline V gene. The CDR3 coding sequence is TGCAGCGTCGGGGGACTTTCCACAGATACGCAGTATTTT. It translates to CSVGGLSTDTQYF.